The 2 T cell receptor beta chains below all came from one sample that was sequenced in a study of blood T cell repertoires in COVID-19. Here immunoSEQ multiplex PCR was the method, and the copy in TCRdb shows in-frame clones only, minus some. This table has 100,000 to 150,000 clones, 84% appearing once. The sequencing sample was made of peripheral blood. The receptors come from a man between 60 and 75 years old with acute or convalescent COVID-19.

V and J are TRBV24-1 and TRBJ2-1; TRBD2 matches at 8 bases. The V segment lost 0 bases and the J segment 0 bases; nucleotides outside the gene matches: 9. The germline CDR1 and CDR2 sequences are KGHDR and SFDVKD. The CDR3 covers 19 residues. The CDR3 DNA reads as TGTGCCACCAGTGATTTGCGGGTTAGCGGGACGGGCTCCTACAATGAGCAGTTCTTC. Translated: CATSDLRVSGTGSYNEQFF.

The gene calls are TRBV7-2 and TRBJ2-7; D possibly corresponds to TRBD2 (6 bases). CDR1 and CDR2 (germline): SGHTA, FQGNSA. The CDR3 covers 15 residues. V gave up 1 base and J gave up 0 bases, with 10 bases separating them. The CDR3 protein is CASSLGPGSSYEQYF. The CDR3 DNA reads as TGTGCCAGCAGCTTAGGTCCCGGGAGCTCCTACGAGCAGTACTTC.